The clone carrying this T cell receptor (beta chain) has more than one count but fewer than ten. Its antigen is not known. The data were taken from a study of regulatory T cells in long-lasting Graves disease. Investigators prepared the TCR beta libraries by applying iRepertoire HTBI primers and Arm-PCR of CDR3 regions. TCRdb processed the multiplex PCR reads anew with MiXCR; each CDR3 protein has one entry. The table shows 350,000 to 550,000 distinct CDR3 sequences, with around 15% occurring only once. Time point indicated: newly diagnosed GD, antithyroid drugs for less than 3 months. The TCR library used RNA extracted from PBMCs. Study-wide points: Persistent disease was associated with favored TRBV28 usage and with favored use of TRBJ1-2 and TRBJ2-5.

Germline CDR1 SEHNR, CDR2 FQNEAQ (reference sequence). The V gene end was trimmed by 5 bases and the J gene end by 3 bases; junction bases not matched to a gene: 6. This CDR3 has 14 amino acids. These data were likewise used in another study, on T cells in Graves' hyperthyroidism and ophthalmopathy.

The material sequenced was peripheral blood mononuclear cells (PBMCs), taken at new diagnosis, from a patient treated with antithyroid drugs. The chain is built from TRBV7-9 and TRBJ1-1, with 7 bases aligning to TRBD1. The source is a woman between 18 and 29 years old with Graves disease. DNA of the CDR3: TGTGCCAGCAGCAGACAGGGTTTAGACACTGAAGCTTTCTTT. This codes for CASSRQGLDTEAFF.